This is a list of T cell receptor beta chains from one sample in a study of blood T cell repertoires in COVID-19. Libraries were prepared by immunoSEQ multiplex PCR; TCRdb keeps only in-frame clonotypes and omits some of them. The sample includes approximately 310,000 clones, roughly 86% seen only once; the top ten take approximately 8%. The sample taken for sequencing was peripheral blood. These receptors were collected from a woman in her fifties or sixties who had recovered from COVID-19. CDR3s include the opening cysteine and the closing phenylalanine or tryptophan. Fields, in order: CDR3 length, V gene, J gene, D gene, clone size, CDR3 DNA, CDR3 protein. A D gene is named only where the DNA matches it firmly. Where a row states a size, it is once, few, many or the class of an expanded clone; other rows omit it.

>17|TRBV5-6|TRBJ1-5|TRBD1|-
TGTGCCAGCAGCTTGGGTCTCTGGACAGGGAGGCAGCAGCCCCAGCATTTT
CASSLGLWTGRQQPQHF
>15|TRBV9|TRBJ2-1|-|-
TGTGCCAGCAGCGTTGATGGGGCCTCCTACAATGAGCAGTTCTTC
CASSVDGASYNEQFF
>15|TRBV6-4|TRBJ2-3|-|few
TGTGCCAGCAGTGACTCATCAGGCCGCACAGATACGCAGTATTTT
CASSDSSGRTDTQYF
>13|TRBV30|TRBJ2-2|-|-
TGTGCCTGGAGCGCGCGAGGAGCCGGGGAGCTGTTTTTT
CAWSARGAGELFF
>15|TRBV7-9|TRBJ1-4|-|-
TGTGCCAGCAGCTTTAACCCGGGGGGCCGTGAAAAACTGTTTTTT
CASSFNPGGREKLFF
>18|TRBV5-4|TRBJ2-6|-|-
TGTGCCAGCAGCTTTTCTGGGGGGGCCAATTCCGGGGCCAACGTCCTGACTTTC
CASSFSGGANSGANVLTF
>15|TRBV6-2/TRBV6-3|TRBJ2-1|TRBD1|-
TGTGCCAGCAGTCTACCGAGGACAGGGTACAATGAGCAGTTCTTC
CASSLPRTGYNEQFF
>13|TRBV11-3|TRBJ2-3|-|-
TGTGCCAGCAGCCGGGTCGGCACAGATACGCAGTATTTT
CASSRVGTDTQYF
>16|TRBV3-1/TRBV3-2|TRBJ1-1|TRBD1|-
TGTGCCAGCAGCCTACGGACAGGGGGAAAAAACACTGAAGCTTTCTTT
CASSLRTGGKNTEAFF
>13|TRBV6-4|TRBJ1-2|-|-
TGTGCCAGCAGTGACTCGGTGGGCACTGGCTACACCTTC
CASSDSVGTGYTF
>14|TRBV30|TRBJ2-5|-|-
TGTGCCTGGAGTGGGGGGGTAGGCCAAGAGACCCAGTACTTC
CAWSGGVGQETQYF
>14|TRBV6-1|TRBJ2-1|TRBD1|-
TGTGCCAGCAGTGAAAGACAGGGGGCGCGGGTTAAGTTCTTC
CASSERQGARVKFF
>11|TRBV7-9|TRBJ2-3|-|-
TGTGCCAGCAGCCAGGAAGATACGCAGTATTTT
CASSQEDTQYF
>14|TRBV9|TRBJ1-3|TRBD1|once
TGTGCCAGCAGCCGGGACAGCTCTGGAAACACCATATATTTT
CASSRDSSGNTIYF
>15|TRBV21-1|TRBJ1-1|-|once
TGTGCCAGCAGCAAAAGGGGAAGGACGAACACTGAAGCTTTCTTT
CASSKRGRTNTEAFF
>14|TRBV4-3|TRBJ1-2|-|-
TGCGCCAGCAGCCAAGGAGGGAACCCGGGTGGCTACACCTTC
CASSQGGNPGGYTF
>15|TRBV5-4|TRBJ1-1|-|-
TGTGCCAGCACCGGAGGCGGTAGAATGAACACTGAAGCTTTCTTT
CASTGGGRMNTEAFF
>14|TRBV30|TRBJ1-1|TRBD1|-
TGTGCCTGGAGTGTTGGACAGGGGACCACTGAAGCTTTCTTT
CAWSVGQGTTEAFF